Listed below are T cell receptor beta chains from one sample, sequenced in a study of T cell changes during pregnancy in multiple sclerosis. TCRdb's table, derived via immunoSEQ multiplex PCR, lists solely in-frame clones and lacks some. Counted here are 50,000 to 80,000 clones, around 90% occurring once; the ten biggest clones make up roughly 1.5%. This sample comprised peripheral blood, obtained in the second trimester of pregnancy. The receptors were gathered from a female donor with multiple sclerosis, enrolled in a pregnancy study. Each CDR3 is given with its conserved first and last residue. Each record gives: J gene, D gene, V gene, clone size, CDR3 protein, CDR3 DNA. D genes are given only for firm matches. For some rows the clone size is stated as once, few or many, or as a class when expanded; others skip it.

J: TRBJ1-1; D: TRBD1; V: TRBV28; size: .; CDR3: CASRGTGAAFF; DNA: TGTGCCAGCAGGGGGACAGGGGCTGCTTTCTTT
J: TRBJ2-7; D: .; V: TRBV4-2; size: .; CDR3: CASSVPGSQSSYEQYF; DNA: TGTGCCAGCAGCGTTCCCGGGAGCCAGAGCTCCTACGAGCAGTACTTC
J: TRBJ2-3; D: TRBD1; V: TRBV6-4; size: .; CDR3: CASSGGQGHTDTQYF; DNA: TGTGCCAGCAGTGGCGGACAGGGGCACACAGATACGCAGTATTTT
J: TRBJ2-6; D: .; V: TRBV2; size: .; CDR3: CANIRDSGANVLTF; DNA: TGTGCCAATATCAGGGACTCTGGGGCCAACGTCCTGACTTTC
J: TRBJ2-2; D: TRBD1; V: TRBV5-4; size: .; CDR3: CASSLGRGRDTGELFF; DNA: TGTGCCAGCAGCTTGGGTAGGGGGCGCGACACCGGGGAGCTGTTTTTT
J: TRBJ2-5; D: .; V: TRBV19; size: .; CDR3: CASSNRGTQETQYF; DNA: TGTGCCAGTAGTAACCGGGGGACTCAAGAGACCCAGTACTTC
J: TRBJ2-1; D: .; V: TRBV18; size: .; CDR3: CASSPDRYNEQFF; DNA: TGTGCCAGCTCACCTGACAGGTACAATGAGCAGTTCTTC
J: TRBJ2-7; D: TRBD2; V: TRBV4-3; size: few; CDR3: CASSQDFASGSHEQYF; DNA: TGCGCCAGCAGCCAAGATTTCGCTAGCGGGAGCCACGAGCAGTACTTC
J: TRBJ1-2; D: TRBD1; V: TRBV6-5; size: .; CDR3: CASCPDRAAYGYTF; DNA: TGTGCCAGCTGCCCTGACAGGGCGGCCTATGGCTACACCTTC
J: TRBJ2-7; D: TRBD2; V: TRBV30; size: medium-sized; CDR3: CAWSGRGGSGSEQYF; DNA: TGTGCCTGGAGTGGGAGGGGGGGTAGCGGGAGCGAGCAGTACTTC
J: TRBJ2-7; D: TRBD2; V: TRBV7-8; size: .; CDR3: CASSPTGTSGSYEQYF; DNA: TGTGCCAGCAGCCCGACGGGGACTAGCGGGAGCTACGAGCAGTACTTC
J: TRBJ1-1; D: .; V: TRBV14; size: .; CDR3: CASSQDQGGYVAFF; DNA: TGTGCCAGCAGCCAAGATCAGGGAGGGTATGTAGCTTTCTTT
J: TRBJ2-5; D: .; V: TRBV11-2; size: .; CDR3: CASRNPRAGTGETQYF; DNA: TGTGCCAGCAGAAACCCAAGGGCGGGGACTGGAGAGACCCAGTACTTC
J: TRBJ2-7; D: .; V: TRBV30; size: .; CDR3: CAWSKGDYEQYF; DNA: TGTGCCTGGAGCAAGGGAGACTACGAGCAGTACTTC
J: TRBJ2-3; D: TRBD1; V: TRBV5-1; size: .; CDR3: CASRLTGTDTDTQYF; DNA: TGCGCCAGCAGGCTTACCGGGACAGACACAGATACGCAGTATTTT
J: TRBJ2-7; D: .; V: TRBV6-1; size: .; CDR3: CASSASPGFSSYEQYF; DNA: TGTGCCAGCAGTGCCAGCCCGGGTTTTAGCTCCTACGAGCAGTACTTC
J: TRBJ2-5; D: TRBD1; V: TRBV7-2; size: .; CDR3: CASSLSLQGAQETQYF; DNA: TGTGCCAGCAGCTTAAGTCTACAGGGGGCCCAAGAGACCCAGTACTTC
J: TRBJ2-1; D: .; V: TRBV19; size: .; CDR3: CASSIPYSDNEQFF; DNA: TGTGCCAGTAGTATCCCCTATAGCGACAATGAGCAGTTCTTC
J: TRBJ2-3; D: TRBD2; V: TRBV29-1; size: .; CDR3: CSVEGSGRAIDTQYF; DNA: TGCAGCGTTGAAGGTAGCGGGAGGGCCATAGATACGCAGTATTTT
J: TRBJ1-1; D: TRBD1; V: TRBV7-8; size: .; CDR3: CASSLPPGGSFNTEAFF; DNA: TGTGCCAGCAGCTTACCACCAGGGGGCTCATTTAACACTGAAGCTTTCTTT
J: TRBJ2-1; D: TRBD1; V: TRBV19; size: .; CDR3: CASAPGGDYNEQFF; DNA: TGTGCCAGCGCCCCAGGGGGTGACTACAATGAGCAGTTCTTC
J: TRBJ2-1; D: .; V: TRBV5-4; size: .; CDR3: CASSPGGYNEQFF; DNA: TGTGCCAGCTCCCCGGGTGGCTACAATGAGCAGTTCTTC
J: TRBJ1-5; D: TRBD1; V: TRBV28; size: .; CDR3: CASRPSGGSPQPQHF; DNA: TGTGCCAGCAGACCCTCAGGGGGCAGCCCTCAGCCCCAGCATTTT
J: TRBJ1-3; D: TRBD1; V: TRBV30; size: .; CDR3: CAWSNTGDTIYF; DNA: TGTGCCTGGAGCAATACAGGGGACACCATATATTTT
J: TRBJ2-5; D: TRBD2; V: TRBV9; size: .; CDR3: CASKAGVEETQYF; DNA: TGTGCCAGCAAAGCGGGAGTAGAAGAGACCCAGTACTTC
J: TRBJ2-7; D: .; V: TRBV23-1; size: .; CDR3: CASSRQTTGGGYEQYF; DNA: TGCGCCAGCAGCCGACAAACTACAGGGGGGGGCTACGAGCAGTACTTC
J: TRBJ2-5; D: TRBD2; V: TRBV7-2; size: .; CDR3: CASSLTTSGSETQYF; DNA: TGTGCCAGCAGCTTAACCACTAGCGGGAGCGAGACCCAGTACTTC
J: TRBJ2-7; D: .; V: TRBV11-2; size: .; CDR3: CASSPRQGRYEQYF; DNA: TGTGCCAGCAGCCCCCGCCAGGGGCGGTACGAGCAGTACTTC
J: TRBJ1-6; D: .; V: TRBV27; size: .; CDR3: CASSPRSNSPLHF; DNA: TGTGCCAGCAGTCCCAGGTCCAATTCACCCCTCCACTTT
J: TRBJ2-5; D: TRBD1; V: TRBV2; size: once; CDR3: CASSELISGLITQGAAETQYF; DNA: TGTGCCAGCAGTGAGTTAATATCTGGGCTGATAACACAGGGGGCCGCGGAGACCCAGTACTTC
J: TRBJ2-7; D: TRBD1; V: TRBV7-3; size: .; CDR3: CASSSTGAVNYEQYF; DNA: TGTGCCAGCAGCTCCACAGGGGCGGTAAACTACGAGCAGTACTTC
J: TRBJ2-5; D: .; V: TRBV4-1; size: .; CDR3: CASSFRDTGTETQYF; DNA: TGCGCCAGCAGCTTCCGGGACACCGGTACGGAGACCCAGTACTTC
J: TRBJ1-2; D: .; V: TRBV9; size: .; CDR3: CASSPHLNSPGRWDVGYTF; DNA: TGTGCCAGCAGCCCTCATCTCAATTCCCCCGGGAGATGGGACGTCGGCTACACCTTC
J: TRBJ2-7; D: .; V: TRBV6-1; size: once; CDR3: CASNSVADQYEQYF; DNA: TGTGCCAGCAACTCTGTAGCGGACCAGTACGAGCAGTACTTC
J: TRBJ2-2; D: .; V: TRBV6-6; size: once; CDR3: CASSYGGTGELFF; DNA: TGTGCCAGCAGTTACGGGGGGACCGGGGAGCTGTTTTTT
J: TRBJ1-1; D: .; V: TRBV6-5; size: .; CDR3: CASRIGGDHTEAFF; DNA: TGTGCCAGCAGAATAGGGGGAGACCACACTGAAGCTTTCTTT
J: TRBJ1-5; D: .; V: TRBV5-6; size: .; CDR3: CASSVWGRLEQPQHF; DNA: TGTGCCAGCAGCGTGTGGGGGCGTCTGGAACAGCCCCAGCATTTT
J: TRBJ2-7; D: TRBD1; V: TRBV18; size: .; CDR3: CASSPGTGDEQYF; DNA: TGTGCCAGCTCACCCGGGACAGGGGACGAGCAGTACTTC
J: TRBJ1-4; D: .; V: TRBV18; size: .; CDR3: CASSPNIDFLFF; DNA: TGTGCCAGCTCACCGAACATCGACTTTCTGTTTTTT
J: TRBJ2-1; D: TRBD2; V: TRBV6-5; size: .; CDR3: CASRNSGRAHNEQFF; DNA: TGTGCCAGCCGCAACAGCGGGAGGGCCCACAATGAGCAGTTCTTC
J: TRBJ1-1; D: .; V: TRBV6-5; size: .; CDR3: CASTPGGGGEAFF; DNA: TGTGCCAGCACCCCGGGGGGAGGGGGTGAAGCTTTCTTT
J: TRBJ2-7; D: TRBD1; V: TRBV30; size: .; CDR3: CAWVRRDGTANSYEQYF; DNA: TGTGCCTGGGTCCGTAGAGATGGGACAGCCAACTCCTACGAGCAGTACTTC
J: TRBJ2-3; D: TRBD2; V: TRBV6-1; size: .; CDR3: CASSEGVAGPTDTQYF; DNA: TGTGCCAGCAGTGAAGGGGTAGCGGGACCCACAGATACGCAGTATTTT
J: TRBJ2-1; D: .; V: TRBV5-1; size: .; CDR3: CASSLGQTYNEQFF; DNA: TGCGCCAGCAGCTTGGGGCAGACCTACAATGAGCAGTTCTTC
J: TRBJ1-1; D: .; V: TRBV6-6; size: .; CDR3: CASSNPPGAEAFF; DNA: TGTGCCAGCAGTAACCCGCCCGGGGCTGAAGCTTTCTTT
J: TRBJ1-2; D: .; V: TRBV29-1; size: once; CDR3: CSVYYRTPIF; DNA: TGCAGCGTTTATTACAGGACCCCGATCTTC
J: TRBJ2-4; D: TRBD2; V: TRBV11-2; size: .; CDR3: CASSAIAGGPSAKNIQYF; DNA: TGTGCCAGCAGCGCCATAGCGGGAGGGCCTTCGGCCAAAAACATTCAGTACTTC
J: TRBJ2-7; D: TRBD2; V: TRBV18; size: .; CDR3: CASSPPSGLAGSYEQYF; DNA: TGTGCCAGCTCACCACCATCAGGACTAGCGGGCTCCTACGAGCAGTACTTC
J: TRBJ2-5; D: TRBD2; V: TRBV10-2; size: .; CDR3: CASMGLAAYQETQYF; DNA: TGCGCCAGCATGGGCCTAGCGGCTTACCAAGAGACCCAGTACTTC
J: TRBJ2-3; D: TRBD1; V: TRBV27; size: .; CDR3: CASSFGTVITDTQYF; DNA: TGTGCCAGCAGTTTCGGGACAGTTATCACAGATACGCAGTATTTT
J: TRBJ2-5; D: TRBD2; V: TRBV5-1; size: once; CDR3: CASSFGAGEETQYF; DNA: TGCGCCAGCAGCTTCGGAGCGGGAGAAGAGACCCAGTACTTC
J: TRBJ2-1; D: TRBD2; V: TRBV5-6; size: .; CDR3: CASSPEVAGYYNEQFF; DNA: TGTGCCAGCAGCCCAGAGGTAGCGGGGTACTACAATGAGCAGTTCTTC
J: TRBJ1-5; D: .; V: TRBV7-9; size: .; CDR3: CASSLDGRLNQPQHF; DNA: TGTGCCAGCAGCTTAGACGGCAGACTCAATCAGCCCCAGCATTTT
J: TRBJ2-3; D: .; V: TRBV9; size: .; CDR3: CASSVTDRPGTDTQYF; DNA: TGTGCCAGCAGCGTAACAGACCGCCCTGGCACAGATACGCAGTATTTT
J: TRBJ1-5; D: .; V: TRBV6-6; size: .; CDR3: CASSSSSGTLNQPQHF; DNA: TGTGCCAGCAGCTCGAGCTCCGGGACACTAAATCAGCCCCAGCATTTT
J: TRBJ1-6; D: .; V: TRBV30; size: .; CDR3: CAWGGQDNSPLHF; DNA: TGTGCCTGGGGCGGACAAGATAATTCACCCCTCCACTTT
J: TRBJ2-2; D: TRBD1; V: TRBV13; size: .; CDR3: CASSRDYAGTGFTGELFF; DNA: TGTGCCAGCAGCCGAGATTACGCCGGGACAGGGTTCACCGGGGAGCTGTTTTTT